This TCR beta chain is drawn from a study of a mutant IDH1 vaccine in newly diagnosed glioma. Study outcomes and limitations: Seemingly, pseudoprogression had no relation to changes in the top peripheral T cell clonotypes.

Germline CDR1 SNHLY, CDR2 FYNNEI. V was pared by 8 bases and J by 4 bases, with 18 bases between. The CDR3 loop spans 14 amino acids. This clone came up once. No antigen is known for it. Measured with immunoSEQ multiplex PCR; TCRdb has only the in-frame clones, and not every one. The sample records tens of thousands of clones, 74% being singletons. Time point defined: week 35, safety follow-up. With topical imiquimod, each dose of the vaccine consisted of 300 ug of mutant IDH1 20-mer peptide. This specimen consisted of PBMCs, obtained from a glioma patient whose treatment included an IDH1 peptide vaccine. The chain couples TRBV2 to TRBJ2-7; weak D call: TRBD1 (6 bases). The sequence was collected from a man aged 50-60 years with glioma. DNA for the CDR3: TGTGCCAGCCTGGGGCGGGCAGGGGTGTACGAGCAGTACTTC. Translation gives CASLGRAGVYEQYF.